This record covers a single T cell receptor (beta chain). In this sample, this clonotype turned up a few times. What this receptor recognizes is not known. The sample holds no much larger clone one base away, and base qualities are not on file. Set within a cohort of healthcare workers in London, UK, this nested case-control study involved weekly PCR testing of nasopharyngeal swabs along with blood sampling. Healthcare workers were recruited between 23 and 31 March 2020, during the week of the UK lockdown, and were followed weekly for up to roughly 16 weeks. The CDR3 holds 17 amino acids from the cysteine to the phenylalanine. Kept here is only the CDR3 DNA, which spans 51 bases and is read in frame from base 1. Based on the germline V gene (reference sequence), the CDR1 and CDR2 sequences are DFQATT and SNEGSKA. Trimming removed 1 base from V and 5 bases from J; the gene matches leave 11 bases unexplained.

The data originate from a study of early T cells in non-severe SARS-CoV-2 infection (TCRdb year 2021). For the wider study: Because TCR sequencing was done on bulk RNA from unsorted whole blood, the alpha and beta chains could not be paired. Results the study describes overall, beyond this receptor: VDJdb matching was skewed toward anti-spike CD8 responses and likely underestimated virus-specific expansions, missing private and CD4 specificities.

Library preparation was by 5' RACE. The sequencer was a NextSeq 500. The TCR library protocol attached unique molecular identifiers to individual cDNA molecules to correct for sequencing error and PCR bias. TCR alpha and beta chains were both sequenced, and the abundances of alpha and beta sequences in each sample were closely correlated with each other. In the source study's methods: V gene, J gene and CDR3 annotation of TCR sequences was performed with Decombinator V4. Expanded TCRs were defined as changing significantly between any two time points under a Poisson model with p below 0.0001. TCR abundances were normalised to the total number of TCRs sequenced per sample and expressed as counts per million. TRAV1-2 paired with TRAJ12, TRAJ20 or TRAJ33 defined MAIT TCRs, while TRAV10 paired with TRAJ18 defined iNKT TCRs. A search of VDJdb, accessed on 1 November 2021, was run for TCRs annotated to CMV, EBV and SARS-CoV-2, with TCRs annotated for multiple antigens excluded. TCRdb passed the public sequencing reads through fastp at Q25 and MiXCR, retaining productive beta sequences. Merged by CDR3 protein, the rows form single entries marked with the most common genes and DNA. The authors' filters were not applied to this entry. In all, the sample holds 95,000 to 100,000 distinct CDR3 sequences, and approximately 13% of those were seen once. The ten largest clonotypes hold about 2.1% of the sample.

Source material: whole blood. This TCR derives from an adult who was a healthcare worker with PCR-confirmed SARS-CoV-2 infection or an uninfected control (not recorded which). Rearrangement joined TRBV20-1 to TRBJ2-1; the junction holds 10 bases that match TRBD2. The DNA reads as follows: TGCAGTGCTAGAGGCCAAGCGGGGGGGCGGAGAAACAATGAGCAGTTCTTC. This sequence encodes CSARGQAGGRRNNEQFF.